A selection of T cell receptor beta chains follows, all from one sample in a study of identical twins. TCRdb re-called the 5' RACE reads with MiXCR, one entry per CDR3 protein. The table has 600,000 to 700,000 distinct CDR3 sequences, around 20% seen once. These records were also assigned to another study, of T cells expressing NK-cell markers.

The sequenced sample consisted of PBMCs. Receptors were obtained from a woman between 18 and 29 years old in good health. Each CDR3 is given with its conserved first and last residue. D genes are given only for firm matches. Only some rows state a clone size, as once, few, many or a class for expanded clones.

V gene	CDR3 length	J gene	D gene	clone size	CDR3 DNA	CDR3 protein
TRBV7-9	16	TRBJ2-3	TRBD1	.	TGTGCCAGCAGCTTATATTGGGACAGGGAGGGTGATACGCAGTATTTT	CASSLYWDREGDTQYF
TRBV2	14	TRBJ2-1	TRBD2	few	TGTGCCAGCAGGGGACTAGCGGACTACAATGAGCAGTTCTTC	CASRGLADYNEQFF
TRBV7-2	14	TRBJ2-1	.	few	TGTGCCAGCAGCTCCCCCCGGGGGTACAATGAGCAGTTCTTC	CASSSPRGYNEQFF
TRBV5-5	12	TRBJ2-7	.	many	TGTGCCAGCAGCTTAGCCCCCTACGAGCAGTACTTC	CASSLAPYEQYF
TRBV12-3/TRBV12-4	16	TRBJ2-1	.	many	TGTGCCAGCTCCCTGGACCGGACAGGGAGGGCCAATGAGCAGTTCTTC	CASSLDRTGRANEQFF
TRBV12-3/TRBV12-4	13	TRBJ1-5	TRBD1	.	TGTGCCAGCAGGGGACAGACCAATCAGCCCCAGCATTTT	CASRGQTNQPQHF
TRBV20-1	14	TRBJ2-1	.	many	TGCAGTGCTAGCGGACTGATCTCCTACAATGAGCAGTTCTTC	CSASGLISYNEQFF
TRBV9	13	TRBJ2-1	.	.	TGTGCCAGCAGCGTAGTAAGCCTGGAAGAGCAGTTCTTC	CASSVVSLEEQFF
TRBV5-1	17	TRBJ2-7	TRBD1	.	TGCGCCAGCAAGCTCCGCGGAGTGGGACAGGTCTCCTACGAGCAGTACTTC	CASKLRGVGQVSYEQYF
TRBV3-1	12	TRBJ2-5	.	few	TGTGCCAGCAGCCGACCCCTGGGACTCCAGTACTTC	CASSRPLGLQYF
TRBV15	14	TRBJ1-2	.	few	TGTGCCACCAGCAGAGGAGGAGGGAACTATGGCTACACCTTC	CATSRGGGNYGYTF
TRBV15	12	TRBJ2-1	.	.	TGTGCCACCAGCACCGGCCACAATGAGCAGTTCTTC	CATSTGHNEQFF
TRBV9	14	TRBJ2-5	.	.	TGTGCCAGCAGCGCCCACGCTAGCCTAGAGACCCAGTACTTC	CASSAHASLETQYF
TRBV5-5	14	TRBJ2-1	.	few	TGTGCCAGCAGCAAAGGGGGTGACCACAATGAGCAGTTCTTC	CASSKGGDHNEQFF
TRBV20-1	14	TRBJ2-3	.	.	TGCAGTGCTAGAGCTCGGCAGGCCCTATACACGCAGTATTTT	CSARARQALYTQYF
TRBV15	16	TRBJ2-2	.	.	TGTGCCACCAGCTCTCCGAAGGACAATCTAGGCGGGGAGCTGTTTTTT	CATSSPKDNLGGELFF
TRBV7-9	12	TRBJ2-7	.	.	TGTGCCAGCAGCTTAGAAACAGAGGAGCAGTACTTC	CASSLETEEQYF
TRBV11-2	13	TRBJ2-3	.	.	TGTGCCAGCAGCTCATACCTCACTGATACGCAGTATTTT	CASSSYLTDTQYF
TRBV10-3	14	TRBJ1-3	.	many	TGTGCCATCAGTGATTGGGGCGGTCGAAACACCATATATTTT	CAISDWGGRNTIYF
TRBV12-3/TRBV12-4	14	TRBJ2-1	TRBD1	.	TGTGCCAGCAGATCCGGGACAGGGGATTATGGAGTGGTCTTC	CASRSGTGDYGVVF
TRBV4-1	17	TRBJ2-5	.	few	TGCGCCAGCAGCCATGGGATTAGAGGGGGAACCGAAGAGACCCAGTACTTC	CASSHGIRGGTEETQYF
TRBV10-3	13	TRBJ2-7	.	.	TGTGCCATCAGAGATTTAAGCTCCTACGAGCAGTACTTC	CAIRDLSSYEQYF
TRBV7-9	13	TRBJ2-7	TRBD1	.	TGTGCCAGCAGCGGACAGGCGGGCTACGAGCAGTACTTC	CASSGQAGYEQYF
TRBV20-1	16	TRBJ2-3	TRBD2	few	TGCAGTGCTAGTAAAACTAGCGGGGGGTGGGCAGATACGCAGTATTTT	CSASKTSGGWADTQYF
TRBV10-3	12	TRBJ1-5	.	few	TGTGCCATCAGTGCAAGCAGAGAGCCCCAGCATTTT	CAISASREPQHF
TRBV12-3/TRBV12-4	15	TRBJ2-5	TRBD1	.	TGTGCCAGCAGTGCTGGGACAGGGCGTATCGGGACCCAGTACTTC	CASSAGTGRIGTQYF
TRBV20-1	12	TRBJ2-3	.	few	TGCAGTGCATACAGGGCCCCAGATACGCAGTATTTT	CSAYRAPDTQYF
TRBV4-2	14	TRBJ1-2	.	.	TGTGCCAGCAGCCCCGGATTTACTAACTATGGCTACACCTTC	CASSPGFTNYGYTF